This T cell receptor (beta chain) was obtained from a study of control samples from healthy donors and cancer patients. CDR1 MNHEY and CDR2 SVGAGI come from the germline V gene. CDR3 length equals 15 residues. The J segment lost 2 bases and the V segment lost 6 bases, leaving 8 bases of the junction unmatched. Data came from immunoSEQ multiplex PCR; TCRdb stores just in-frame clones and leaves some out. The repertoire consists of roughly 50,000 clones, with around 97% occurring once and the leading ten covering around 1.9%. The clonotype originates from a woman aged 25 to 39 in good health. The sample consisted of blood. The chain employs TRBV6-5 and TRBJ2-5; TRBD2 agrees at 8 bases. This chain's CDR3 is CASSHGVAGQETQYF. Here the CDR3 DNA reads TGTGCCAGCAGCCATGGGGTAGCGGGACAAGAGACCCAGTACTTC.